A single sample is the source of the 2 T cell receptor beta chains below, sequenced in a study of metastatic and nonmetastatic thyroid tumors. Ahead of thyroid surgery, no patient had received treatment of any kind. TCRdb re-analyzed the PCR reads through MiXCR. The sample includes some 14,000 clones, approximately 24% of them seen just once. The sequenced sample was tumor tissue. The receptors originated from a female donor with papillary thyroid cancer or a benign thyroid nodule (not recorded which). Some clones in this sample may be carry-over from other donors' samples.

By sample share, this clone is medium-sized (0.01 to 0.1%). The chain is built from TRBV28 and TRBJ2-1; 8 nucleotides line up with TRBD1. CDR3 size: 17 residues. Losses at the gene ends were 4 bases for V and 4 bases for J; bases not matched to a gene: 12. The germline gives CDR1 MDHEN, CDR2 SYDVKM. CDR3 bases: TGTGCCAGCAGTTCACAGGGGGTGGGGAAGGGGTACAATGAGCAGTTCTTC. Encoded protein: CASSSQGVGKGYNEQFF.

This clone was counted at least ten times. This sequence joins TRBV3-1 and TRBJ2-7; 15 bases agree with TRBD2. The CDR3 spans 15 residues. Germline CDR1 and CDR2: LGHDT and YNNKEL (reference sequence). Germline trimming cut 4 bases from V and 5 bases from J; bases unmatched to any gene: 3. CDR3 bases: TGTGCCAGCAGCCGGACTAGCGGGAGGGGAAACGAGCAGTACTTC. Translating gives CASSRTSGRGNEQYF.